This is a list of T cell receptor beta chains from one sample in a study of blood T cell repertoires in COVID-19. This table comes from immunoSEQ multiplex PCR, and its TCRdb copy is limited to in-frame clones, with some not included. The sample has some 160,000 clones, approximately 79% seen once; the top ten hold around 17%. Sequenced input: PBMCs or T cells enriched from blood (not recorded which). Receptors originate from a woman between 70 and 85 years old in a cohort exposed to, infected with or recovered from COVID-19 (not recorded which). The CDR3 runs from the conserved cysteine through the conserved F or W. The order of the fields is clone size, D gene, J gene, V gene, CDR3 DNA, CDR3 protein. A D gene is named only where the DNA matches it firmly. Clone size appears in some rows only: once, few, many, or a class for an expanded clone.

NA,TRBD2,TRBJ2-7,TRBV19,TGTGCCAGTAGTGCCCCGGCTAGCGGGACCTACGAGCAGTACTTC,CASSAPASGTYEQYF
NA,NA,TRBJ2-2,TRBV6-6,TGTGCCAGCAGTCCACTGACGGACATCGCGAACACCGGGGAGCTGTTTTTT,CASSPLTDIANTGELFF
NA,TRBD1,TRBJ2-2,TRBV3-1/TRBV3-2,TGTGCCAGCAGGGCCTACGGGACAGGGGGGTACACCGGGGAGCTGTTTTTT,CASRAYGTGGYTGELFF
NA,NA,TRBJ2-3,TRBV5-8,TGTGCCAGCAGCTTAAGCGGGTTCGCAAATACGCAGTATTTT,CASSLSGFANTQYF
NA,TRBD1,TRBJ1-2,TRBV6-5,TGTGCCGGGGGGACAGGGGGCTGGGATCATGGCTACACCTTC,CAGGTGGWDHGYTF
once,TRBD1,TRBJ2-7,TRBV28,TGTGCCAGCAGCAAAGGGGGACAGGGCTCCTACGAGCAGTACTTC,CASSKGGQGSYEQYF
NA,TRBD1,TRBJ2-6,TRBV7-3,TGTGCCAGCAGCTTAACGGGACAGAGTTTCTCTGGGGCCAACGTCCTGACTTTC,CASSLTGQSFSGANVLTF
NA,NA,TRBJ2-7,TRBV5-1,TGCGCCAGCAGCTTGAGTCCGGACAGTACCTACGAGCAATACTTC,CASSLSPDSTYEQYF
NA,NA,TRBJ2-5,TRBV27,TGTGCCAGCAGTACCCCCGGGACAAAGTGGTACTTC,CASSTPGTKWYF
NA,TRBD1,TRBJ1-5,TRBV7-9,TGTGCCAGCAGCTTAGCGAGCCAGGGGGATCAGCCCCAGCATTTT,CASSLASQGDQPQHF
NA,NA,TRBJ2-1,TRBV7-6,TGTGCCAGCAGCCCGCCGGGACTTTACAATGAGCAGTTCTTC,CASSPPGLYNEQFF
NA,NA,TRBJ2-3,TRBV19,TGTGCCACAGGACAGCCCACAGATACGCAGTATTTT,CATGQPTDTQYF
NA,NA,TRBJ2-7,TRBV27,TGTGCCAGCAGGCGAGGCGGAAGGATCAGCTCCTACGAGCAGTACTTC,CASRRGGRISSYEQYF
NA,NA,TRBJ2-1,TRBV2,TGTGCCAGCAACGGGGGGCGGCTTTACAATGAGCAGTTCTTC,CASNGGRLYNEQFF
NA,NA,TRBJ2-7,TRBV16,TGTGCCAGCAGCCCCATAGCCGGGGTTACCGAGCAGTACTTC,CASSPIAGVTEQYF
NA,TRBD1,TRBJ1-1,TRBV7-2,TGTGCCAGCAGCATGGACAGGCAGAACACTGAAGCTTTCTTT,CASSMDRQNTEAFF
NA,TRBD2,TRBJ2-7,TRBV11-2,TGTGCCAGCAACAAGAACCCCCGGGGGGACGGCGAGCAGTACTTC,CASNKNPRGDGEQYF
few,NA,TRBJ1-6,TRBV7-2,TGTGCCAGCAGCCCAAGCGGGACGGTATATAATTCACCCCTCCACTTT,CASSPSGTVYNSPLHF
NA,TRBD1,TRBJ1-2,TRBV28,TGTGCCAGCACCTCGGGACAGGGGGCCTATGGCTACACCTTC,CASTSGQGAYGYTF
once,NA,TRBJ1-2,TRBV6-2/TRBV6-3,TGTGCCAGCAGTTATGCGACAGATGGCTACACCTTC,CASSYATDGYTF
NA,NA,TRBJ2-7,TRBV5-1,TGCGCCAGCAGCCTAACGGGGACCTACGAGCAGTACTTC,CASSLTGTYEQYF
NA,NA,TRBJ2-7,TRBV19,TGTGCCAGTAGTACCACCCGGGAGCCCCTACCGGGCGAGCAGTACTTC,CASSTTREPLPGEQYF
once,NA,TRBJ2-1,TRBV12-3/TRBV12-4,TGTGCCAGCGCCACGGGGAATGAGCAGTTCTTC,CASATGNEQFF
NA,TRBD1,TRBJ1-1,TRBV7-2,TGTGCCAGCAGCGGACAGGGGAACACTGAAGCTTTCTTT,CASSGQGNTEAFF
once,TRBD1,TRBJ1-2,TRBV5-4,TGTGCCAGCAGCGTTGGACAGGCTGGCAGCCTCTATGGCTACACCTTC,CASSVGQAGSLYGYTF
NA,TRBD1,TRBJ2-1,TRBV7-3,TGTGCCAGCAGCTCCTCCGGGACAGGGCTACATGAGCAGTTCTTC,CASSSSGTGLHEQFF
few,NA,TRBJ2-1,TRBV28,TGTGCCAGCAGTTCAAACAATGAGCAGTTCTTC,CASSSNNEQFF
NA,NA,TRBJ2-7,TRBV15,TGTGCCACCAGCAGAGATTTCGTTAGGGGGAAGGCCTACGAGCAGTACTTC,CATSRDFVRGKAYEQYF
NA,NA,TRBJ2-3,TRBV2,TGTGCCAGCAGTGGGGACATGACAGATACGCAGTATTTT,CASSGDMTDTQYF
NA,TRBD2,TRBJ2-5,TRBV10-2,TGCGCCAGCAAAGGGCGGGGGTACCAAGAGACCCAGTACTTC,CASKGRGYQETQYF
NA,TRBD2,TRBJ2-7,TRBV7-3,TGTGCCAGCAGCTTAGGCCCAGCGGGAAGCTCCTACGAGCAGTACTTC,CASSLGPAGSSYEQYF
few,TRBD2,TRBJ2-2,TRBV2,TGTGCCAGCCTCCGGTCTACTAGCGCCGGGGAGCTGTTTTTT,CASLRSTSAGELFF
once,TRBD1,TRBJ2-1,TRBV2,TGTGCCAGCAGGACAGGGGCCTACAATGAGCAGTTCTTC,CASRTGAYNEQFF
NA,TRBD2,TRBJ2-3,TRBV28,TGTGCCAGCAGTGGTGACCAGTGGCATAGACTAGCGGGAGGGCCGTCTCACACAGATACGCAGTATTTT,CASSGDQWHRLAGGPSHTDTQYF
NA,NA,TRBJ1-4,TRBV5-1,TGCGCCAGCAGCTTAGGGGCAGGGGATGAAAAACTGTTTTTT,CASSLGAGDEKLFF
NA,NA,TRBJ2-7,TRBV7-7,TGTGCTAGCAGCTTTGACAGGGGAGGGGAGCAGTACTTC,CASSFDRGGEQYF
NA,TRBD2,TRBJ2-3,TRBV10-1,TGCGCCAGCAGTGAACGACTAGCGGCCGCAGATACGCAGTATTTT,CASSERLAAADTQYF
once,NA,TRBJ1-3,TRBV4-3,TGCGCCAGCAGCCAAGGGGCCGGTGGAAACACCATATATTTT,CASSQGAGGNTIYF
few,NA,TRBJ1-5,TRBV19,TGTGCCAGTAGTATAGGGGGGGGTGATCGTCAGCCCCAGCATTTT,CASSIGGGDRQPQHF
once,TRBD2,TRBJ2-1,TRBV6-1,TGTGCCAGCAGTGAAAGCCTCGGGACTAGAATATATGAGCAGTTCTTC,CASSESLGTRIYEQFF
NA,TRBD2,TRBJ2-1,TRBV19,TGTGCCAGTAGCGATCAAGCGGGGCCATGGGGGAATGAGCAGTTCTTC,CASSDQAGPWGNEQFF
NA,TRBD2,TRBJ2-1,TRBV5-1,TGCGCCAGCAGCCGTAGCGGGAGAGATGAGCAGTTCTTC,CASSRSGRDEQFF
NA,TRBD2,TRBJ2-3,TRBV3-1/TRBV3-2,TGTGCCAGCAGGACCGATCTTAGCGGGAGTGGGGGCACAGATACGCAGTATTTT,CASRTDLSGSGGTDTQYF